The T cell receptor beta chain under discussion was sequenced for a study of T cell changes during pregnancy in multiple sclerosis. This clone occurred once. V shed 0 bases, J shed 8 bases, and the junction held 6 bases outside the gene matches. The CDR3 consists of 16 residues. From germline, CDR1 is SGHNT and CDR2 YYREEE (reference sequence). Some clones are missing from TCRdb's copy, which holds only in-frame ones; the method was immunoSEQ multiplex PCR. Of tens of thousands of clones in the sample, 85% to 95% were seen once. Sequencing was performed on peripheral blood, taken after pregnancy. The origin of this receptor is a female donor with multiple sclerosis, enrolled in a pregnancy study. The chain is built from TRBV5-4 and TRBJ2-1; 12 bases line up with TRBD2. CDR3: CASSLALAGGMDEQFF. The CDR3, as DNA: TGTGCCAGCAGCTTGGCACTAGCGGGGGGAATGGATGAGCAGTTCTTC.